Sequencing of this T cell receptor (beta chain) was carried out in a study of blood T cells in healthy people across ages. Broader study findings: Naive CD4+ cell counts and diversity both ran higher in long-lived than in aged donors. Donor CMV status, an unknown factor, possibly confounded changes in expanded clonotypes.

The CDR3 consists of 17 residues. CDR1 is SGHRS and CDR2 is YFSETQ in the germline V gene. V was trimmed by 0 bases and J by 9 bases, leaving 25 bases between them. To note about this clonotype: Its matching antigen is unknown.

A second PCR of 7 to 11 cycles used a sample-barcoded 5' primer and a J-beta primer mix. TCRdb analysed the 5' RACE reads with MiXCR anew, one entry per CDR3 protein. This table has roughly 790,000 distinct CDR3 sequences, 40% to 45% appearing once. Staff drew roughly 10 milliliters of peripheral blood from each donor. Extracted total RNA amounted to at least 5.5 micrograms for each sample. The rearrangement joins TRBV5-1 to TRBJ2-7; D may be TRBD2 (6 bases). Source material: blood. The source is a woman aged 55-69 years in good health. The DNA for the CDR3 is TGCGCCAGCAGCTTGGAAGGCCCGCCGGGATTCGGACTACGGCAGTACTTC. Protein: CASSLEGPPGFGLRQYF.